Below, 8 T cell receptor beta chains from the same sample are listed, as sequenced in a study of T cell repertoires in cytomegalovirus infection. TCRdb redid the calling of the reads with MiXCR, one entry per CDR3 protein. The sample has 150,000 to 180,000 distinct CDR3 sequences; about 20% are singletons. The sample consisted of PBMCs. Every receptor here comes from a human donor in good health (CMV status not recorded). Some clones in this sample may be carry-over from other donors' samples.

This clonotype occurred a few times. The CDR3: CATSRDLAGRSTDTQYF. The CDR3 DNA follows: TGTGCCACCAGCAGGGATTTAGCGGGTCGGAGCACAGATACGCAGTATTTT. The J gene is TRBJ2-3, the V gene TRBV15, with 7 bases fitting TRBD2. The CDR3 runs to 17 residues. CDR1 is LNHNV and CDR2 is YYDKDF in the germline V gene (reference sequence). V trimming: 3 bases; J trimming: 0 bases; junction bases outside the gene matches: 9. Variable domain in full (rest from reference TRBV15 and TRBJ2-3): DAMVIQNPRYQVTQFGKPVTLSCSQTLNHNVMYWYQQKSSQAPKLLFHYYDKDFNNEADTPDNFQSRRPNTSFCFLDIRSPGLGDTAMYLCATSRDLAGRSTDTQYFGPGTRLTVL.

This clonotype showed up just a few times. This sequence joins TRBV11-3 and TRBJ2-1, with D perhaps matching TRBD1 (5 bases). Germline values: CDR1 SGHNT, CDR2 YENEEA. The V end was cut by 5 bases, the J end by 2 bases, with 13 bases between. The length of the CDR3 is 15 residues. CDR3 sequence (DNA): TGTGCCAGCAGCCCTCAGGGCCGCCCCTACAATGAGCAGTTCTTC. It yields the protein CASSPQGRPYNEQFF.

This clonotype was recorded a few times. The rearrangement uses TRBV11-1 and TRBJ2-1; D call uncertain. Per the germline V gene, CDR1 is SGHAT and CDR2 is FQDESV (reference sequence). V was trimmed by 6 bases and J by 7 bases, leaving 13 bases between them. CDR3 size: 13 residues. For the CDR3, the DNA is TGTGCCAGCAGGAAGGCCTTGGGGAATGAGCAGTTCTTC. It encodes CASRKALGNEQFF.

With regard to this clonotype: Since a much larger clone is just one base distant, this may be a read error. The rearrangement joins TRBV7-3 to TRBJ2-5, with D uncertain. Per germline, CDR1 SGHTA and CDR2 FQGTGA. The CDR3 extends over 15 amino acids. The chain's CDR3 is CASSLMAGTQETQHF. CDR3 DNA sequence: TGTGCCAGCAGCTTAATGGCAGGTACCCAAGAGACCCAGCACTTC.

This clonotype was counted between two and nine times. The chain links TRBV6-5 to TRBJ2-1; 14 bases match TRBD2. Looked up from germline, CDR1 is MNHEY and CDR2 is SVGAGI. CDR3 length equals 15 residues. V trimming: 7 bases; J trimming: 10 bases; junction bases outside the gene matches: 9. The CDR3 spells CASKSGLAGAGEQFF. The CDR3, as DNA: TGTGCCAGCAAATCGGGACTAGCGGGAGCTGGCGAGCAGTTCTTC.

V usage is TRBV6-5 and J usage is TRBJ2-3; D may be TRBD1 (5 bases). The CDR3 is 14 residues long. Germline V gene sequence: CDR1 MNHEY, CDR2 SVGAGI. The germline V and J ends were trimmed by 6 bases and 1 base, with 11 bases remaining between them. The CDR3 protein is CASSPRDGTDTQYF. The DNA for the CDR3 is TGTGCCAGCAGCCCCAGGGATGGCACAGATACGCAGTATTTT.

A note on this clonotype: This may come from a read error, since a much larger clone is one base off. This chain uses TRBV19 with TRBJ1-4; D unclear. V was cut by 3 bases and J by 7 bases, with 18 bases left in between. Per germline, CDR1 LNHDA and CDR2 SQIVND (reference sequence). The CDR3 spans 16 residues. This CDR3 is CASSIFFFADCEKLFF. The CDR3 nucleotides read TGTGCCAGTAGTATCTTCTTCTTTGCTGATTGTGAAAAACTGTTTTTT.

By share, this clonotype counts as medium-sized. V and J are TRBV7-8 and TRBJ2-1; 8 bases map to TRBD2. This CDR3 is built from 16 residues. V was clipped by 3 bases and J by 1 base; unmatched bases: 5. Germline assignment: CDR1 SGHVS and CDR2 FQNEAQ. DNA for the CDR3: TGTGCCAGCAGCTTGCGAGCGGGGGTGTCCTACAATGAGCAGTTCTTC. Protein sequence: CASSLRAGVSYNEQFF.